This T cell receptor (beta chain) was sequenced during a study of control samples from healthy donors and cancer patients. The assay was immunoSEQ multiplex PCR, and TCRdb's table has in-frame clones only and misses some. The table shows about 150,000 clones, with around 88% occurring only once. Germline V lookup: CDR1 MNHNS, CDR2 SASEGT. The CDR3 length is 16 residues. The V segment lost 0 bases and the J segment 3 bases; nucleotides outside the gene matches: 6. Sequences were obtained from blood. The TCR originated in a man younger than 35 in good health. The chain is built from TRBV6-1 and TRBJ2-7; 9 bases align to TRBD1. CDR3 loop: CASSEAAGTGLYEQYF. The CDR3 DNA follows: TGTGCCAGCAGTGAAGCAGCAGGGACAGGGCTCTACGAGCAGTACTTC.